This TCR beta chain derives from a study of tumor-infiltrating lymphocytes in primary liver carcinoma. Looking at the study overall: The study reported T1-T3 N0M0 tumors spanning 4.2 to 10 cm.

Turning to this clonotype: The junction departs from germline at one end; a sequencing error may be responsible.

Total RNA and DNA came together from around 20-30 mg of bulk tissue without cell sorting. There were only treatment-naive patients, all with chronic HBV infection. Germline V gene lookup returns CDR1 SGHNT and CDR2 YENEEA. There are 19 residues in the CDR3. Total RNA amounting to approximately 460 ng was the source from which TCR beta cDNA was made with a constant-region primer. Each TCR beta library was derived from three nested multiplex PCR rounds that employed slightly modified ARM-PCR. Each of the first two PCR rounds ran about 9 cycles with TRBV1-TRBV30 forward and C-beta reverse primers. From the multiplex PCR reads, TCRdb called clonotypes with MiXCR, one entry per CDR3 protein. The sample lists approximately 42,000 distinct CDR3 sequences; approximately 71% were seen once.

This TCR was recovered from a woman in her thirties with primary liver carcinoma and hepatitis B virus infection. This chain joins TRBV11-3 and TRBJ2-3, with D hard to call. The sample comprised tumor-adjacent normal liver tissue. DNA for the CDR3: TGTGCCAGCAGCTTAGGTTTTGGAGCTGGAGCAGGAGACACAGATGCGCAGTATTTT. Translation: CASSLGFGAGAGDTDAQYF. The variable domain in full, completed from reference TRBV11-3 and TRBJ2-3, reads EAGVVQSPRYKIIEKKQPVAFWCNPISGHNTLYWYLQNLGQGPELLIRYENEEAVDDSQLPKDRFSAERLKGVDSTLKIQPAELGDSAVYLCASSLGFGAGAGDTDAQYFGPGTRLTVL.